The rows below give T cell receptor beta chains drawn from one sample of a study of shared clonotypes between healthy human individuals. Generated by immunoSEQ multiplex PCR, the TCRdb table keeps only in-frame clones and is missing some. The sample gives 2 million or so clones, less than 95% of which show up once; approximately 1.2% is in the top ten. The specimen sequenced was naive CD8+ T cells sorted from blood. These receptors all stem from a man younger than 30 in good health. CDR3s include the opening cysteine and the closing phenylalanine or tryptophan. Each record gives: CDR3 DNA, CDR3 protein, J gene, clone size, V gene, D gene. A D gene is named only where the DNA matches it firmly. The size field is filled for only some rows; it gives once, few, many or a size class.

TGTGCCAGCAGTCTAGAGAGCACAGATACGCAGTATTTT,CASSLESTDTQYF,TRBJ2-3,.,TRBV6-5,.
TGTGCCAGCAGCTTGCTCGCCGCTAGCAATCAGCCCCAGCATTTT,CASSLLAASNQPQHF,TRBJ1-5,.,TRBV5-6,.
TGTGCCAGCACCGGGGACAGGGAGGACGAGCAGTACTTC,CASTGDREDEQYF,TRBJ2-7,.,TRBV5-4,TRBD1
TGTGCCACCAGCGGCGCCTACATAGGGGGTACAGATACGCAGTATTTT,CATSGAYIGGTDTQYF,TRBJ2-3,.,TRBV15,.
TGTGCCAGCAGCACCCTTATAGACGGGTACGAGCAGTACTTC,CASSTLIDGYEQYF,TRBJ2-7,.,TRBV28,.
TGTGCCAGCAGCCTAAGGGCGGGGACTGAAGCTTTCTTT,CASSLRAGTEAFF,TRBJ1-1,.,TRBV9,.
TGTGCCAGCAGCCAAGATTCTTATAGCAATCAGCCCCAGCATTTT,CASSQDSYSNQPQHF,TRBJ1-5,.,TRBV4-2,.
TGCGCCAGCAGCCAAGAGAGATATGGGCCCCAGCATTTT,CASSQERYGPQHF,TRBJ1-5,.,TRBV4-1,.
TGTGCCAGCGGCTCAGGGGCGCAAGGGGCCAACGTCCTGACTTTC,CASGSGAQGANVLTF,TRBJ2-6,.,TRBV27,.
TGTGCCAGCATCCGGACAGGGGTGAACGAGTGGGACAAAAACATTCAGTACTTC,CASIRTGVNEWDKNIQYF,TRBJ2-4,.,TRBV5-6,TRBD1
TGTGCCAGTAGTGTACAGGGGGACTATGGCTACACCTTC,CASSVQGDYGYTF,TRBJ1-2,.,TRBV19,TRBD1
TGTGCCAGACTTAGGCCGGGCGGAGAGCAGTACTTC,CARLRPGGEQYF,TRBJ2-7,.,TRBV19,.
TGTGCCAGCAGTTACGGTCCAGGGGCCGGGGAGCTGTTTTTT,CASSYGPGAGELFF,TRBJ2-2,.,TRBV6-5,.
TGTGCCAGCAGCTTAGGTTTCGGGAGTGGAAACACCATATATTTT,CASSLGFGSGNTIYF,TRBJ1-3,once,TRBV7-2,.
TGTGCCAGCAGCTATGTCAATAAGTCCACAAAGTCGGGCCAACGTCCTGCTTTC,CASSYVNKSTKSGQRPAF,TRBJ2-6,.,TRBV7-7,.
TGTGCCAGCCCCCATCCTGTTTTGAGGTCACCCCTCCACTTT,CASPHPVLRSPLHF,TRBJ1-6,once,TRBV5-5,.
TGTGCCAGCAGCTGGGGAGTCGCCTACGAGCAGTACTTC,CASSWGVAYEQYF,TRBJ2-7,.,TRBV14,.
TGTGCCAGCAGCTTCCCCTCATCCTACGAGCAGTACTTC,CASSFPSSYEQYF,TRBJ2-7,.,TRBV13,.
TGCGCCAGCAGCCAAGAAACCGGGACAGGTTACTACGAGCAGTACTTC,CASSQETGTGYYEQYF,TRBJ2-7,.,TRBV4-1,TRBD1
TGTGCCAGCAGTTACGGGGTGACCTACGAGCAGTACTTC,CASSYGVTYEQYF,TRBJ2-7,once,TRBV25-1,.